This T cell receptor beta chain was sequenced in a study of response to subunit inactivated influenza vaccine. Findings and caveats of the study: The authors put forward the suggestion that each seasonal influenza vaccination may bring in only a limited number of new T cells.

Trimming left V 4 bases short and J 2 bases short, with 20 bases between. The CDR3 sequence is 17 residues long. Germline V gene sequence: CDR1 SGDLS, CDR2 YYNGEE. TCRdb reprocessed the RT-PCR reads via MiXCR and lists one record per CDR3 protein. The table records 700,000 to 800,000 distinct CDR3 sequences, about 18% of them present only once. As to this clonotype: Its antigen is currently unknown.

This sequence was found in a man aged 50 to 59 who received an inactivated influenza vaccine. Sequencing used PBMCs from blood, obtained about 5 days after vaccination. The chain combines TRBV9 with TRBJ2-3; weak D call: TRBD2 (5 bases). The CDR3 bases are TGTGCCAGCAGCCCCAGGACTGCCCCCGCCAACACAGATACGCAGTATTTT. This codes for CASSPRTAPANTDTQYF.